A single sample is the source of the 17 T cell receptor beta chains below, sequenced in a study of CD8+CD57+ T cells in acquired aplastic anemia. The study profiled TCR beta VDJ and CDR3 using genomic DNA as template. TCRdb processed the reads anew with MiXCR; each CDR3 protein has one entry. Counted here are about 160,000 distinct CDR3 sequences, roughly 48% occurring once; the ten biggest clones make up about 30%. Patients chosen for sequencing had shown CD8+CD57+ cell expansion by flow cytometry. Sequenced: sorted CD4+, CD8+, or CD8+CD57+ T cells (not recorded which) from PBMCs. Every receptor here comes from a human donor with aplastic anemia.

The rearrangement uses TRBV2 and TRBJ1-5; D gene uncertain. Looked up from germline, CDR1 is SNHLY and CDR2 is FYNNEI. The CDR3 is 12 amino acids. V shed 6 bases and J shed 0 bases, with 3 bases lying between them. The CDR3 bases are TGTGCCAGCAGCGATAGCAATCAGCCCCAGCATTTT. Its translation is CASSDSNQPQHF.

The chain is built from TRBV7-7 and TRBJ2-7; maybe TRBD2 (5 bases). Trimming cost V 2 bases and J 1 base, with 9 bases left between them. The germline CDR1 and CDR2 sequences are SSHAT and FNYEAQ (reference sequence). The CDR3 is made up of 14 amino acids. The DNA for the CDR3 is TGTGCCAGCAGCTTACTCGGAGGATCCTACGAGCAGTACTTC. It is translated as CASSLLGGSYEQYF.

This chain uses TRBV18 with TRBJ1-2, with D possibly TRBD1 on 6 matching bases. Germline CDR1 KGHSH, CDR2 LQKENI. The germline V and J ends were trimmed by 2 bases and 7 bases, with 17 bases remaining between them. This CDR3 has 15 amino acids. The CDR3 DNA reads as TGTGCCAGCTCACCATCCCAGGGGAGTCGGAGTGGCTACACCTTC. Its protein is CASSPSQGSRSGYTF.

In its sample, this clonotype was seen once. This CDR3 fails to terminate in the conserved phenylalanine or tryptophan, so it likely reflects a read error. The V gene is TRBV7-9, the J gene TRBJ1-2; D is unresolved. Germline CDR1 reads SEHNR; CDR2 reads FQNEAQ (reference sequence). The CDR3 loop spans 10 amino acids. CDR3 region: CASSSEGYTL. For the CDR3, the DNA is TGCGCCAGCAGCTCAGAGGGCTACACCCTC.

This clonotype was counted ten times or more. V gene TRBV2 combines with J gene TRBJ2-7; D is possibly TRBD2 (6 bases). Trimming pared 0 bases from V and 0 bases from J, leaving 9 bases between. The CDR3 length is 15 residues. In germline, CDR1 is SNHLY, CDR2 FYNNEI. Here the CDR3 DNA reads TGTGCCAGCAGTGAAGCGCGCGGGAACTCCTACGAGCAGTACTTC. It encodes CASSEARGNSYEQYF. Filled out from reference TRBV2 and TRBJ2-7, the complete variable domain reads EPEVTQTPSHQVTQMGQEVILRCVPISNHLYFYWYRQILGQKVEFLVSFYNNEISEKSEIFDDQFSVERPDGSNFTLKIRSTKLEDSAMYFCASSEARGNSYEQYFGPGTRLTVT.

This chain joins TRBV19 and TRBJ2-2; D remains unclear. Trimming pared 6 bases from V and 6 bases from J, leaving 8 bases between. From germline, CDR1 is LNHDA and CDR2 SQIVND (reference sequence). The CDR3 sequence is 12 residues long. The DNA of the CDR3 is TGTGCCAGTAGCCGATCGCCCGGGGAGCTGTTTTTT. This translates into CASSRSPGELFF. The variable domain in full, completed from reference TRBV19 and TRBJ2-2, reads DGGITQSPKYLFRKEGQNVTLSCEQNLNHDAMYWYRQDPGQGLRLIYYSQIVNDFQKGDIAEGYSVSREKKESFPLTVTSAQKNPTAFYLCASSRSPGELFFGEGSRLTVL.

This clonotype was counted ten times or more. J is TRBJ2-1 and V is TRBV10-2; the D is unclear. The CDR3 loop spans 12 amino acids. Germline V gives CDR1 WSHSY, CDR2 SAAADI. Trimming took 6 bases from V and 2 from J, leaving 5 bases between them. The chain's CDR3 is CASSPPYNEQFF. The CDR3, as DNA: TGCGCCAGCAGCCCCCCCTACAATGAGCAGTTCTTC.

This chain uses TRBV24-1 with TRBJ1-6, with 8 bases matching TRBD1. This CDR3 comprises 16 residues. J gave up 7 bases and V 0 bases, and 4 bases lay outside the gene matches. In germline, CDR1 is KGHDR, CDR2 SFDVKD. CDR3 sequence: CATSDLLQGENSPLHF. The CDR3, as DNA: TGTGCCACCAGTGATTTGTTACAGGGGGAAAATTCACCCCTCCACTTT.

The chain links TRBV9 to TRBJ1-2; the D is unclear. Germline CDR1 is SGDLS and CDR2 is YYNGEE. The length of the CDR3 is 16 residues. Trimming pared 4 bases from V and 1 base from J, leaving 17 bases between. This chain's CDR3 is CASSPQAARLNYGYTF. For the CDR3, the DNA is TGTGCCAGCAGCCCCCAGGCCGCTAGGCTTAACTATGGCTACACCTTC.

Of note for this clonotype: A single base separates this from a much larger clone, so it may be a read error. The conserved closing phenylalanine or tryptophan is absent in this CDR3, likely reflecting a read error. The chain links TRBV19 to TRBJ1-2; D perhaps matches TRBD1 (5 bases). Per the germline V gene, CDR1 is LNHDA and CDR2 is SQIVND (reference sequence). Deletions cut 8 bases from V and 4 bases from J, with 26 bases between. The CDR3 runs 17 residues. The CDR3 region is CASGSLAGRSIFYGYTC. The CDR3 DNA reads TGTGCCAGTGGCAGTTTGGCGGGGCGCTCGATCTTCTATGGCTACACCTGC.

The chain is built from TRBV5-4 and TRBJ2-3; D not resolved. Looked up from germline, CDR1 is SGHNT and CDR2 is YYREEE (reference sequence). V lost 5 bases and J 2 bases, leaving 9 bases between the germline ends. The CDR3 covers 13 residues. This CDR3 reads CASRSLLTDTQYF. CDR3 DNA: TGTGCCAGCAGATCCCTACTCACAGATACGCAGTATTTT.

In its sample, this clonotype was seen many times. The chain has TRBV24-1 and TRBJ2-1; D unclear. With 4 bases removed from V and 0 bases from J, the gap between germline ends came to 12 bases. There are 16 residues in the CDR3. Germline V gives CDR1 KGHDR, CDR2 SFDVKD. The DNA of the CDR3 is TGTGCCACCAGTGAGGAGCGATACCCCTCCTACAATGAGCAGTTCTTC. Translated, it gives CATSEERYPSYNEQFF.

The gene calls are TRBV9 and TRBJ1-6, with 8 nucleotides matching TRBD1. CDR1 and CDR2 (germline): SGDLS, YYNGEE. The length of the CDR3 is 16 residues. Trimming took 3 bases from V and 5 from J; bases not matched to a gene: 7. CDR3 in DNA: TGTGCCAGCAGCGCAGGGGGCCGTCCAAATAATTCACCCCTCCACTTT. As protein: CASSAGGRPNNSPLHF.

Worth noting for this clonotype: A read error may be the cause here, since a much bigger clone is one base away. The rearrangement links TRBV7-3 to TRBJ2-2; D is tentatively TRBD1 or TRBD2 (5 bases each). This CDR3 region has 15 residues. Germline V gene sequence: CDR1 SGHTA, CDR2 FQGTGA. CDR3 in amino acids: CASSLLAGTTGELLF. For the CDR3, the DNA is TGTGCCAGCAGCTTATTAGCAGGGACCACCGGGGAGCTGCTTTTT.

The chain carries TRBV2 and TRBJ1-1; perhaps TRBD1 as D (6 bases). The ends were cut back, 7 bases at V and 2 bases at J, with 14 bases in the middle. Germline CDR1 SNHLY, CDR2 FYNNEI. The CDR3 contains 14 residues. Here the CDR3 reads CASNLGGVNTEAFF. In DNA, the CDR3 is TGTGCCAGCAACCTCGGGGGCGTAAACACTGAAGCTTTCTTT.

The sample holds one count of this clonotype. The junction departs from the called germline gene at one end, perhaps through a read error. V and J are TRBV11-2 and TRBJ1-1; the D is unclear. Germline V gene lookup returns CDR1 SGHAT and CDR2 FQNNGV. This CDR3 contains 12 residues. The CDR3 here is CASSLGNTEALF. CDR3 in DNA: TGTGCCAGCAGCTTGGGGAACACTGAAGCTCTCTTT.

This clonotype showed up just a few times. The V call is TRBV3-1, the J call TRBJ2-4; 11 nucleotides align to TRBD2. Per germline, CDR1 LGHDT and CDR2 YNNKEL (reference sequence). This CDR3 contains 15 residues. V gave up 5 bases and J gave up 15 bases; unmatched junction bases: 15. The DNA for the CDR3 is TGTGCCAGCAGCGCTTCCTCGGGACTAGCGGAGCAATGGTACTTC. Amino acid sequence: CASSASSGLAEQWYF.